Following are 11 T cell receptor beta chains from one sample sequenced in a study of blood T cell repertoires in COVID-19 (dated by TCRdb to between 2020 and 2021). The library was built by means of the immunoSEQ multiplex PCR assay. In its TCRdb copy, this immuneACCESS table keeps in-frame sequences only and misses some clones. Where compared with another copy, unresolved V genes explain less than half of these, and the others have no known cause. The sample table records 150,000 to 200,000 clones; 80% to 90% of these occur just once. Together, the top ten hold around 20% of the sample. Material: peripheral blood. The source is a man between 65 and 85 years old with active or convalescent COVID-19.

V and J are TRBV4-3 and TRBJ2-7; 7 bases match TRBD1. V shed 0 bases and J 0 bases; nucleotides not matched to a gene: 5. Germline CDR1 is LGHNA and CDR2 is YSLEER. The CDR3 consists of 16 residues. The chain's CDR3 is CASSQDRDRVSYEQYF. CDR3 coding DNA: TGCGCCAGCAGCCAAGACCGAGACAGGGTCTCCTACGAGCAGTACTTC.

The V and J genes are TRBV3-1 (or the pseudogene TRBV3-2) and TRBJ1-1, with 7 bases matching TRBD1. The V gene's germline CDR1 is LGHDT and CDR2 YNNKEL (reference sequence). Unmatched junction bases numbered 9, after V lost 2 bases and J lost 3 bases. The CDR3 is made up of 16 amino acids. The CDR3 DNA sequence: TGTGCCAGCAGCCAACCCCGACAGGGCCCTCACACTGAAGCTTTCTTT. Translated: CASSQPRQGPHTEAFF.

This clone was seen only once. The genes are TRBV9 and TRBJ1-2; tentative D call: TRBD1 (5 bases). The CDR3 is 15 residues long. CDR1 and CDR2 (germline): SGDLS, YYNGEE. With 0 bases removed from V and 2 bases from J, the gap between germline ends came to 11 bases. The CDR3 here is CASSVGRQGNYGYTF. In DNA, the CDR3 is TGTGCCAGCAGCGTAGGTCGTCAGGGAAACTATGGCTACACCTTC.

This sequence joins TRBV29-1 and TRBJ1-2; possibly TRBD1 for D (5 bases). This CDR3 comprises 14 residues. Trimming shortened V by 6 bases and J by 4 bases, and 18 bases separated the two germline ends. Germline CDR1 SQVTM, CDR2 ANQGSEA. The CDR3 here is CSVVGSRDFYGYTF. The CDR3 DNA reads TGCAGCGTAGTAGGGTCCAGGGACTTCTATGGCTACACCTTC.

V usage is TRBV15 and J usage is TRBJ2-3, with TRBD2 matching over 10 bases. Losses at the gene ends were 4 bases for V and 1 base for J; bases not matched to a gene: 5. Germline CDR1 reads LNHNV; CDR2 reads YYDKDF (reference sequence). The CDR3 is made up of 16 amino acids. The CDR3 is CATSISLAGGTDTQYF. CDR3 DNA sequence: TGTGCCACCAGCATATCCCTAGCGGGAGGCACAGATACGCAGTATTTT. Filled out from reference TRBV15 and TRBJ2-3, the complete variable domain reads DAMVIQNPRYQVTQFGKPVTLSCSQTLNHNVMYWYQQKSSQAPKLLFHYYDKDFNNEADTPDNFQSRRPNTSFCFLDIRSPGLGDTAMYLCATSISLAGGTDTQYFGPGTRLTVL.

DNA for the CDR3: TGTGCCAGCAGCCAAGACCGGACAGGGGGCAGAAACACCATATATTTT. Translation gives CASSQDRTGGRNTIYF. The chain couples TRBV4-2 to TRBJ1-3, with 11 bases fitting TRBD1. Germline V gene sequence: CDR1 LGHNA, CDR2 YNFKEQ. After removal of 0 bases from V and 5 bases from J, the junction contained 3 bases not matched to a gene. The CDR3 totals 16 residues.

The chain carries TRBV11-3 and TRBJ1-1; no clear D gene. The CDR3 is made up of 14 amino acids. The V gene's germline CDR1 is SGHNT and CDR2 YENEEA. The V end was cut by 5 bases, the J end by 0 bases, with 10 bases between. The CDR3 spells CASSRDSLNTEAFF. In nucleotides, the CDR3 is TGTGCCAGCAGCCGAGACTCCTTGAACACTGAAGCTTTCTTT.

This clone was found once. The V and J genes are TRBV27 and TRBJ2-7; D is uncertain. CDR3 length: 14 residues. The V end lost 6 bases, the J end lost 3 bases, and 15 bases lay between the germline ends. Germline V gene data show CDR1 as MNHEY and CDR2 as SMNVEV (reference sequence). The CDR3 sequence is CASSPRSESYEQYF. The CDR3 DNA follows: TGTGCCAGCAGCCCCCGTTCTGAGAGCTACGAGCAGTACTTC.

This chain connects TRBV18 to TRBJ2-7; 9 bases fit TRBD1. The junction had 7 bases not matched to a gene; V was cut back by 4 bases and J by 6 bases. The CDR3 runs 14 residues. CDR1 is KGHSH and CDR2 is LQKENI in the germline V gene. The CDR3 bases are TGTGCCAGCTCACACGGGGCGACAGGGGGCGAGCAGTACTTC. It specifies CASSHGATGGEQYF.

The chain couples TRBV4-3 to TRBJ1-5; D unresolved. Germline CDR1 reads LGHNA; CDR2 reads YSLEER. CDR3 length: 14 residues. V lost 0 bases and J lost 6, with 9 bases in between. CDR3 region: CASSQEGSGQPQHF. DNA of the CDR3: TGCGCCAGCAGCCAAGAAGGGAGCGGTCAGCCCCAGCATTTT.

This clone was detected a few times. The V call is TRBV27, the J call TRBJ1-1; no definite D call. V was clipped by 5 bases and J by 0 bases, with 19 bases between them. Looked up from germline, CDR1 is MNHEY and CDR2 is SMNVEV (reference sequence). This CDR3 has 17 residues. CDR3 protein: CASSLVAARGLNTEAFF. CDR3 sequence (DNA): TGTGCCAGCAGTCTAGTAGCTGCTCGGGGATTGAACACTGAAGCTTTCTTT.